The 15 T cell receptor beta chains below all came from one sample that was sequenced in a study of T cell responses to AZD1222 COVID-19 vaccine. Using immunoSEQ multiplex PCR, the repertoire was profiled, and TCRdb retains in-frame clones only, with some absent. The table lists 130,000 to 150,000 clones, roughly 90% of them singletons. Sequenced material: peripheral blood, taken on day 0 of AZD1222 vaccination. These receptors all come from an adult in good health.

A single count supports this clone. The rearrangement joins TRBV9 to TRBJ1-2; D perhaps matches TRBD1 (6 bases). This CDR3 comprises 14 residues. V lost 0 bases and J 6 bases, leaving 12 bases between the germline ends. Germline loops: CDR1 SGDLS, CDR2 YYNGEE. In DNA, the CDR3 is TGTGCCAGCAGCGTAGCTTCGGCAGGGGATGGCTACACCTTC. Its translation is CASSVASAGDGYTF.

The rearrangement uses TRBV20-1 and TRBJ2-3, with 7 nucleotides matching TRBD1. The CDR3 runs 18 residues. CDR1 is DFQATT and CDR2 is SNEGSKA in the germline V gene (reference sequence). V dropped 3 bases and J dropped 2; count of bases not matched to a gene: 17. As DNA, the CDR3 is TGCAGTGCTAGTCCAATTGGAGGACAGGTTCGCCTCACAGATACGCAGTATTTT. Protein product: CSASPIGGQVRLTDTQYF.

The chain combines TRBV18 with TRBJ1-1, with D possibly being TRBD1 (5 bases). This CDR3 comprises 14 residues. V lost 2 bases and J 5 bases, leaving 12 bases between the germline ends. CDR1 and CDR2 from the germline V gene are KGHSH and LQKENI. The CDR3 region is CASSPTGVKTEAFF. The CDR3 DNA sequence: TGTGCCAGCTCACCAACGGGGGTAAAGACTGAAGCTTTCTTT.

The rearrangement uses TRBV6-2 or TRBV6-3 and TRBJ2-1, with no clear D. V lost 2 bases to trimming and J lost 0 bases, with 11 bases between them. This CDR3 comprises 16 residues. Germline-derived CDR1 and CDR2 are MNHEY and SVGEGT. The CDR3, as DNA: TGTGCCAGCAGTTACAATCCGAGTAGCTCCTACAATGAGCAGTTCTTC. This codes for CASSYNPSSSYNEQFF.

The rearrangement joins TRBV19 to TRBJ2-4; D unresolved. Trimming removed 3 bases from V and 9 bases from J, with 12 bases in between. Germline values: CDR1 LNHDA, CDR2 SQIVND (reference sequence). The CDR3 length is 13 residues. CDR3 coding DNA: TGTGCCAGTAGTATGCCTGGTTCTGGCATTCAGTACTTC. As protein: CASSMPGSGIQYF.

This sequence joins TRBV30 and TRBJ2-3, with D possibly matching TRBD2 (5 bases). The length of the CDR3 is 12 residues. Germline V lookup: CDR1 GTSNPN, CDR2 SVGIG (reference sequence). The germline V and J ends were trimmed by 2 bases and 3 bases, with 6 bases remaining between them. CDR3 loop: CAWSTGTDTQYF. The CDR3 DNA reads as TGTGCCTGGAGTACGGGGACAGATACGCAGTATTTT.

The V gene is TRBV28, the J gene TRBJ1-5, with D tentatively TRBD1 (5 bases). Germline CDR1 reads MDHEN; CDR2 reads SYDVKM. This CDR3 spans 17 amino acids. Deletions cut 4 bases from V and 2 bases from J, with 18 bases between. As DNA, the CDR3 is TGTGCCAGCAGTTGGCAGGGAATGCTTGGGGGCAATCAGCCCCAGCATTTT. Its protein product is CASSWQGMLGGNQPQHF.

This chain links TRBV29-1 with TRBJ1-2; D not resolved. V lost 4 bases, J lost 8 bases, and 11 bases lay in between. Germline loops: CDR1 SQVTM, CDR2 ANQGSEA. The CDR3 covers 11 residues. In DNA form, the CDR3 reads TGCAGCGTTGGTGGGGATTTCGGCTACACCTTC. Amino acid sequence: CSVGGDFGYTF.

The chain joins TRBV28 to TRBJ1-1, with TRBD1 identical over 10 bases. V shed 2 bases and J 6 bases; nucleotides not matched to a gene: 3. This CDR3 is built from 14 residues. CDR1 and CDR2 (germline): MDHEN, SYDVKM. The CDR3 loop is CASSLRDRGAEAFF. CDR3 bases: TGTGCCAGCAGTTTAAGGGACAGGGGCGCTGAAGCTTTCTTT.

The chain recombines TRBV21-1 with TRBJ1-5; TRBD1 is the table's D call, not checked against the DNA. TRBV21-1 is a recognized pseudogene. The CDR3 is made up of 20 amino acids. CDR3 sequence (DNA): TGTGCCAGCACCACAAAAATAAGAGACAGGGGATTGGACGGATATCAGCCCCAGCATTTT. Protein product: CASTTKIRDRGLDGYQPQHF.

The chain joins TRBV27 to TRBJ2-7; TRBD2 might be the D (5 bases). The length of the CDR3 is 14 residues. The ends were cut back, 4 bases at V and 7 bases at J, with 17 bases in the middle. Germline values: CDR1 MNHEY, CDR2 SMNVEV (reference sequence). CDR3 amino acids: CASSYASRLREQYF. CDR3 DNA: TGTGCCAGCAGTTATGCTAGCCGCCTAAGGGAGCAGTACTTC.

This rearrangement joins TRBV6-9 to TRBJ1-6; 7 nucleotides align to TRBD1. Germline CDR1 and CDR2: MNHGY and SVAAGI. The CDR3 contains 16 residues. V shed 6 bases, J shed 6 bases, and the junction held 11 bases outside the gene matches. DNA of the CDR3: TGTGCCAGCAGCCTACATTGGACAGGCTCTAATTCACCCCTCCACTTT. As protein: CASSLHWTGSNSPLHF.

This chain joins TRBV19 and TRBJ1-1, with D hard to call. V gave up 5 bases and J gave up 1 base, with 8 bases separating them. CDR1 LNHDA and CDR2 SQIVND come from the germline V gene (reference sequence). The length of the CDR3 is 13 residues. The CDR3 loop is CASSSKRNTEAFF. The CDR3 coding sequence is TGTGCCAGTAGTTCGAAGAGGAACACTGAAGCTTTCTTT.

The gene calls are TRBV4-3 and TRBJ2-7, with D perhaps TRBD1 (5 bases). The germline CDR1 and CDR2 sequences are LGHNA and YSLEER. Trimming cost V 1 base and J 3 bases, with 13 bases left between them. The CDR3 consists of 15 residues. In DNA, the CDR3 is TGCGCCAGCAGCCAAGGCAGGGATTCCATCTACGAGCAGTACTTC. This gives the protein CASSQGRDSIYEQYF.

This clone occurred a few times. The DNA of the CDR3 is TGTGCCAGCAGTTTCAGGACTCCTGCCCAGAAGTACTACGAGCAGTACTTC. Translation gives CASSFRTPAQKYYEQYF. The chain carries TRBV27 and TRBJ2-7, with D perhaps matching TRBD2 (5 bases). Looked up from germline, CDR1 is MNHEY and CDR2 is SMNVEV (reference sequence). The CDR3 has 17 amino acids. V was pared by 3 bases and J by 3 bases, with 21 bases between.